These T cell receptor beta chains were read from a single sample in a study of OX40 agonist ivuxolimab in advanced cancers. The data were produced by immunoSEQ multiplex PCR, yet TCRdb's version contains in-frame clones alone and is incomplete. The table shows tens of thousands of clones, with 84% occurring only once. This specimen consisted of CD4+ or CD8+ T cells sorted from blood, obtained in a trial of the OX40 agonist ivuxolimab. The receptors originated from an adult with an advanced solid tumor such as melanoma, head and neck, liver or kidney cancer. Both conserved end residues are part of each CDR3. A D gene is named only where the DNA matches it firmly. Not all rows give a size; the values are once, few, many and, for expanded clones, a class.

cdr3_nt cdr3_aa v_call clone_size d_call j_call
TGTGCCAGCAGCTTTTGGGACCGCGCGGACACCGGGGAGCTGTTTTTT CASSFWDRADTGELFF TRBV7-6 - - TRBJ2-2
TGTGCTAGTGGGCTCTATAGCGGGAGGGCCTACGATACGCAGTATTTT CASGLYSGRAYDTQYF TRBV12-5 - TRBD2 TRBJ2-3
TGTGCCAGCAGCTCGGGACTTACCAGCCCAGGGGCTTTCTTT CASSSGLTSPGAFF TRBV7-2 - - TRBJ1-1
TGTGCCACCAGCAGGGCTCAGAGGGAGACCCAGTACTTC CATSRAQRETQYF TRBV15 - - TRBJ2-5
TGTGCCAGCAGCTCATTACAGACCGGTAGCACCAACGTCCTGACTTTC CASSSLQTGSTNVLTF TRBV7-9 - - TRBJ2-6
TGTGCCAGCAGTACAGGGAGCGCCTACGAGCAGTACTTC CASSTGSAYEQYF TRBV6-1 - - TRBJ2-7
TGTGCCAGTAGGACTAGCGGGAGTGGCGGGGAGCTGTTTTTT CASRTSGSGGELFF TRBV19 - TRBD2 TRBJ2-2
TGTGCCAGCTCATTTTCCGGGACTAGCGTAACGGAGCAGTTCTTC CASSFSGTSVTEQFF TRBV18 - TRBD2 TRBJ2-1
TGTGCCACCAGCAGTAGGAGAGGGGCCTACAATCAGCCCCAGCATTTT CATSSRRGAYNQPQHF TRBV15 once - TRBJ1-5
TGTGCCAGCAGCTCCCGGACTAGCGGAACAGATACGCAGTATTTT CASSSRTSGTDTQYF TRBV7-2 - TRBD2 TRBJ2-3
TGTGCCAGTAGTGTCGGGGTTAGGCGAGCTTTCTTT CASSVGVRRAFF TRBV19 medium-sized - TRBJ1-1
TGTGCCTGGAGTGTAAATATCAGGGCGGAAAAACTGTTTTTT CAWSVNIRAEKLFF TRBV30 - - TRBJ1-4
TGTGCCAGCAGCCCGACCGGCGGGGCTGAGACCCAGTACTTC CASSPTGGAETQYF TRBV5-4 - - TRBJ2-5
TGTGCCATCAGCCCCCAGGGGGCTCGCACAGATACGCAGTATTTT CAISPQGARTDTQYF TRBV10-3 - TRBD1 TRBJ2-3
TGTGCCAGCCCGCGGACTAGCGGGAGGAATGAGCAGTTCTTC CASPRTSGRNEQFF TRBV18 - TRBD2 TRBJ2-1